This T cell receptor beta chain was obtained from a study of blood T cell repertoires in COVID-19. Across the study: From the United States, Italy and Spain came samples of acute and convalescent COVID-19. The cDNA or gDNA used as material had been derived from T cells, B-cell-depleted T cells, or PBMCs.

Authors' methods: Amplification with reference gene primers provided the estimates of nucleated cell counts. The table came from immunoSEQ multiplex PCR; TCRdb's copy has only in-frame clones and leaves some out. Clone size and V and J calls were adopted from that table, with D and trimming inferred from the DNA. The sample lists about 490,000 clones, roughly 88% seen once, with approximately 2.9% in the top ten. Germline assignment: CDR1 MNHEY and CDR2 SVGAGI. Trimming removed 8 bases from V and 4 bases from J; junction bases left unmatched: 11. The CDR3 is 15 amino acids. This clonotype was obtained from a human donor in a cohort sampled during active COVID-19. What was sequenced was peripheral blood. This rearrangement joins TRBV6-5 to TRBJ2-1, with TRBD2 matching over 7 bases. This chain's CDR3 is CASWSRELVYNEQFF. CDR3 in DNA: TGTGCCAGCTGGTCGCGGGAGCTTGTATACAATGAGCAGTTCTTC.